Each of the 8 T cell receptor beta chains below was sequenced from the same sample in a study of T-cell memory formation after mild COVID-19. TCRdb independently ran MiXCR on the 5' RACE reads; one entry per CDR3 protein. This table has 400,000 to 500,000 distinct CDR3 sequences, about a sixth appearing once. What was sequenced was PBMCs or a T cell subset sorted from them (not recorded which). These receptors were collected from a man between 18 and 35 years old who had mild COVID-19 (a few samples of this study predate the infection). Cell type and time point are not known.

This chain uses TRBV28 with TRBJ1-1, with TRBD1 matching over 8 bases. The length of the CDR3 is 15 residues. Per germline, CDR1 MDHEN and CDR2 SYDVKM. V shed 5 bases, J shed 0 bases, and the junction held 5 bases outside the gene matches. The CDR3 is CASSTQTGVNTEAFF. The CDR3 bases are TGTGCCAGCAGTACCCAGACAGGGGTGAACACTGAAGCTTTCTTT.

This clonotype was counted many times. The chain combines TRBV4-3 with TRBJ2-7; 13 nucleotides agree with TRBD2. Germline lookup yields CDR1 LGHNA and CDR2 YSLEER. V lost 4 bases to trimming and J lost 3 bases; unmatched junction nucleotides: 3. The CDR3 covers 15 residues. The CDR3 DNA follows: TGCGCCAGCAGCCGGGGGACTAGCGGGGACTACGAGCAGTACTTC. Translating it yields CASSRGTSGDYEQYF.

This clonotype was counted between two and nine times. This chain uses TRBV6-2 or TRBV6-3 with TRBJ2-7, with 9 bases fitting TRBD1. CDR1 is MNHEY, CDR2 SVGEGT, per germline. The length of the CDR3 is 15 residues. Trimming took 6 bases from V and 1 from J; bases not matched to a gene: 7. The CDR3 spells CASRTGTGLSYEQYV. The CDR3 coding sequence is TGTGCCAGCAGAACCGGGACAGGGCTATCCTACGAGCAGTACGTC.

This clonotype was picked up a small number of times. The chain combines TRBV14 with TRBJ2-3; D call uncertain. V dropped 4 bases and J dropped 1 base, with 9 bases sitting between them. Per the germline V gene, CDR1 is SGHDN and CDR2 is FVKESK. This CDR3 is 14 amino acids long. CDR3 sequence (DNA): TGTGCCAGCAGCCCCGTATTCCGCACAGATACGCAGTATTTT. Amino acids: CASSPVFRTDTQYF.

This clonotype has just a few counts. This chain uses TRBV7-2 with TRBJ2-3, with 10 bases fitting TRBD2. The CDR3 spans 15 residues. The ends lost 4 bases at V and 2 bases at J; junction bases unmatched: 3. The germline CDR1 and CDR2 sequences are SGHTA and FQGNSA. CDR3 loop: CASSYSGGNTDTQYF. CDR3 DNA sequence: TGTGCCAGCAGCTATAGCGGGGGGAACACAGATACGCAGTATTTT.

This chain links TRBV5-1 with TRBJ2-1; D remains unclear. V shed 0 bases and J shed 8 bases, with 9 bases lying between them. Per germline, CDR1 SGHRS and CDR2 YFSETQ. This CDR3 has 13 residues. The CDR3 region has the DNA TGCGCCAGCAGCTTGGCCGGGTACGATGAGCAGTTCTTC. Translating it yields CASSLAGYDEQFF.

This clonotype was seen a handful of times. The rearrangement joins TRBV5-1 to TRBJ1-2, with D perhaps matching TRBD1 (6 bases). Trimming shortened V by 3 bases and J by 5 bases, and 14 bases separated the two germline ends. The CDR3 extends over 14 amino acids. Germline V gives CDR1 SGHRS, CDR2 YFSETQ. The CDR3 bases are TGCGCCAGCAGCTCGTCCCGGGGGGCATATGGCTACACCTTC. Protein product: CASSSSRGAYGYTF.

This clonotype was found many times. The chain has TRBV4-1 and TRBJ2-2; tentative D call: TRBD1 (6 bases). Germline CDR1 and CDR2: MGHRA and YSYEKL. The CDR3 is 16 residues long. Between the trimmed V and J ends, which lost 4 bases and 0 bases, there was a span of 12 bases. The CDR3 nucleotides read TGCGCCAGCAGCCTAACACAGGGTCCGAACACCGGGGAGCTGTTTTTT. It specifies CASSLTQGPNTGELFF.